This passage covers 11 T cell receptor beta chains from one sample sequenced in a study of early T cells in non-severe SARS-CoV-2 infection. TCRdb re-called the 5' RACE reads with MiXCR, one entry per CDR3 protein. This table has about 23,000 distinct CDR3 sequences, about 5.1% appearing once. The sample taken for sequencing was whole blood. These receptors originate from an adult who was a healthcare worker with PCR-confirmed SARS-CoV-2 infection or an uninfected control (not recorded which).

At least ten counts were recorded for this clonotype. The chain joins TRBV7-6 to TRBJ1-4, with 10 nucleotides matching TRBD1. Germline lookup yields CDR1 SGHVS and CDR2 FNYEAQ. With V trimmed by 2 bases and J by 5 bases, 14 bases remained unmatched. The CDR3 spans 19 residues. The CDR3 loop is CASSLYIYGTGDLNEKLFF. For the CDR3, the DNA is TGTGCCAGCAGCTTATACATTTACGGGACAGGGGATTTGAATGAAAAACTGTTTTTT.

In this sample, this clonotype turned up many times. This chain uses TRBV24-1 with TRBJ2-3; no clear D. V lost 6 bases to trimming and J lost 5 bases, with 17 bases between them. The CDR3 is 15 amino acids. CDR1 and CDR2 from the germline V gene are KGHDR and SFDVKD. DNA for the CDR3: TGTGCCACCAGTCCAGTGGCAGGAGACCAAGATACGCAGTATTTT. Amino acids: CATSPVAGDQDTQYF.

This clonotype was observed at least ten times. V is TRBV7-6 and J is TRBJ2-3; D may match TRBD1 or TRBD2 (5 bases each). The germline V and J ends were trimmed by 2 bases and 4 bases, with 7 bases remaining between them. Germline V gene sequence: CDR1 SGHVS, CDR2 FNYEAQ. This CDR3 region has 13 residues. The CDR3 nucleotides read TGTGCCAGCAGCTTACGGGACCCAGATACGCAGTATTTT. Its translation: CASSLRDPDTQYF.

This clonotype was seen ten or more times. The rearrangement joins TRBV5-1 to TRBJ2-7, with D maybe TRBD1 (5 bases). CDR1 is SGHRS, CDR2 YFSETQ, per germline. Between the trimmed V and J ends, which lost 2 bases and 0 bases, there was a span of 12 bases. The CDR3 covers 15 residues. As DNA, the CDR3 is TGCGCCAGCAGCTTAAGAGACAGTTCCTCCTACGAGCAGTACTTC. Its protein product is CASSLRDSSSYEQYF.

The table lists this clonotype with many counts. This rearrangement joins TRBV5-4 to TRBJ2-2; D may match TRBD1 or TRBD2 (6 bases each). CDR3 length equals 15 residues. Trimming took 3 bases from V and 6 from J, leaving 15 bases between them. Per the germline V gene, CDR1 is SGHNT and CDR2 is YYREEE (reference sequence). DNA of the CDR3: TGTGCCAGCAGCTCGAATCGGGGGCATCCCGGGGAGCTGTTTTTT. Amino acid sequence: CASSSNRGHPGELFF.

This clonotype has ten or more counts. The chain recombines TRBV27 with TRBJ2-3; the D is unclear. V was shortened by 3 bases and J by 5 bases, with 15 bases between the two germline ends. The CDR3 loop spans 15 amino acids. The germline V gene encodes CDR1 MNHEY and CDR2 SMNVEV (reference sequence). The CDR3 reads CASSFHPLMVDTQYF. CDR3 coding DNA: TGTGCCAGCAGTTTCCACCCCTTAATGGTAGATACGCAGTATTTT.

This clonotype was seen more than once but under ten times. V is TRBV4-2 and J is TRBJ2-2, with D possibly being TRBD2 (6 bases). Germline V CDR1 and CDR2: LGHNA, YNFKEQ. V lost 0 bases, J lost 3 bases, and 11 bases lay in between. CDR3 length equals 16 residues. The CDR3 spells CASSQDGGGHTGELFF. The CDR3 DNA sequence: TGTGCCAGCAGCCAAGATGGGGGAGGCCACACCGGGGAGCTGTTTTTT.

The chain links TRBV10-3 to TRBJ2-7; the D is unclear. This CDR3 comprises 14 residues. Germline V gene sequence: CDR1 ENHRY, CDR2 SYGVKD. Trimming removed 2 bases from V and 1 base from J, with 9 bases in between. The CDR3 coding sequence is TGTGCCATCAGTGAGAAAGAACATTCCTACGAGCAGTACGTC. The encoded protein is CAISEKEHSYEQYV.

This clonotype was observed a few times. The chain joins TRBV5-1 to TRBJ2-7; possible D gene TRBD2, 5 bases. With 4 bases removed from V and 3 bases from J, the gap between germline ends came to 17 bases. The CDR3 has 15 residues. Looked up from germline, CDR1 is SGHRS and CDR2 is YFSETQ. The CDR3 DNA sequence: TGCGCCAGCAGCAAACTTGGAGGTCCGGTCTACGAGCAGTACTTC. It specifies CASSKLGGPVYEQYF.

This clonotype was recorded many times. This chain uses TRBV20-1 with TRBJ2-5; possibly TRBD2 for D (6 bases). The CDR3 is made up of 14 amino acids. In germline, CDR1 is DFQATT, CDR2 SNEGSKA (reference sequence). Trimming pared 6 bases from V and 5 bases from J, leaving 19 bases between. CDR3 protein: CSADGRFERETQYF. DNA for the CDR3: TGCAGTGCCGACGGGAGATTTGAACGGGAGACCCAGTACTTC.

Ten or more counts support this clonotype. This sequence joins TRBV5-6 and TRBJ2-1, with 10 positions matching TRBD2. Germline trimming cut 0 bases from V and 4 bases from J; bases unmatched to any gene: 4. The CDR3 is made up of 16 amino acids. Germline values: CDR1 SGHDT, CDR2 YYEEEE. The CDR3 region has the DNA TGTGCCAGCAGCTTGGCCTGGACTAGCGGTTACAATGAGCAGTTCTTC. Translated, it gives CASSLAWTSGYNEQFF. The whole variable domain, remainder taken from reference TRBV5-6 and TRBJ2-1, is DAGVTQSPTHLIKTRGQQVTLRCSPKSGHDTVSWYQQALGQGPQFIFQYYEEEERQRGNFPDRFSGHQFPNYSSELNVNALLLGDSALYLCASSLAWTSGYNEQFFGPGTRLTVL.